This TCR beta chain was identified in a study of cytomegalovirus exposure and HLA in healthy donors. As for the study in general: Genotyping showed approximately 81% of roughly 390 donors falling in the Caucasian-associated ancestry cluster. Study-wide results and limits: The study assumed roughly uniform donor sequencing depth for presence/absence analyses.

The CDR3 runs 12 residues. Trimming removed 6 bases at V and 8 bases at J, with 10 bases between. Per the germline V gene, CDR1 is SNHLY and CDR2 is FYNNEI. This clone was seen a few times. Its antigen is as yet unknown. PCR involved 60 Vbeta and 13 Jbeta primers. Sequenced by immunoSEQ multiplex PCR; TCRdb stores in-frame clones only, minus some. Counted here are over 100,000 clones, approximately 76% occurring once; the ten biggest clones make up roughly 5.4%. Sequencing was done on a sample of PBMCs. V and J are TRBV2 and TRBJ1-4; D is possibly TRBD1 (5 bases). This receptor was taken from a woman between 18 and 30 years old in good health and CMV-seropositive. CDR3 DNA sequence: TGTGCCAGCAGGGGGGGAGGGGAAAAACTGTTTTTT. It translates to CASRGGGEKLFF.